This T cell receptor beta chain was identified during a study of cytomegalovirus exposure and HLA in healthy donors. PCR employed 60 Vbeta and 13 Jbeta primers. Assay: immunoSEQ multiplex PCR; the TCRdb copy retains only in-frame clones and omits some. In the table there are approximately 190,000 clones, roughly 80% of which are singletons. Overall study findings and caveats: It is likely that the observed cluster of highly shared sequence variants was a sequencing artifact.

As concerns this clone: What it binds is unknown.

Looked up from germline, CDR1 is LGHNA and CDR2 is YNFKEQ. V lost 0 bases and J lost 3; bases outside the gene matches: 3. The CDR3 extends over 15 amino acids. V is TRBV4-2 and J is TRBJ2-5; TRBD2 matches at 8 bases. The clonotype originates from a woman in her forties or fifties in good health and CMV-seropositive. Sequenced input: PBMCs. In DNA, the CDR3 is TGTGCCAGCAGCCAAGAGGAAGCGGGGGAAGAGACCCAGTACTTC. This translates into CASSQEEAGEETQYF.